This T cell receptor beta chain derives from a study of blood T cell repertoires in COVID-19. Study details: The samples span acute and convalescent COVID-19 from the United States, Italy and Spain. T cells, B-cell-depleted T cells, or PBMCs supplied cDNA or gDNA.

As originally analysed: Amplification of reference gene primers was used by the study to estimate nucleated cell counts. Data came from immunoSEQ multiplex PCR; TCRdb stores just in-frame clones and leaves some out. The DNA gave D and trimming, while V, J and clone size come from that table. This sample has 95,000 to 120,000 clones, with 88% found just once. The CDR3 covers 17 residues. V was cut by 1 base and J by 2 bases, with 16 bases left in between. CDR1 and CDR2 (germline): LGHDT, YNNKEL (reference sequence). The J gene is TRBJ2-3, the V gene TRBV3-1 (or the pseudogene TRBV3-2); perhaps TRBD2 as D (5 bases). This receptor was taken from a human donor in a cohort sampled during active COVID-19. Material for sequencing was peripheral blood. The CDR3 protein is CASSQGPPGGFTDTQYF. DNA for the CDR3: TGTGCCAGCAGCCAAGGACCCCCCGGCGGGTTCACAGATACGCAGTATTTT.